Sequencing of this TCR beta chain was carried out in a study of control samples from healthy donors and cancer patients. Generated by immunoSEQ multiplex PCR, the TCRdb table keeps only in-frame clones and is missing some. The sample holds about 95,000 clones; about nine tenths are singletons and the top ten take about 15%. What was sequenced was blood. The clonotype comes from a woman in her 70s in good health.

The CDR3 DNA is TGTGCCAGCAGAGATTTTTATGGCTACACCTTC. This gives the protein CASRDFYGYTF. V is TRBV28 and J is TRBJ1-2, with unresolved D. With 6 bases removed from V and 5 bases from J, the gap between germline ends came to 7 bases. The germline gives CDR1 MDHEN, CDR2 SYDVKM. CDR3 length equals 11 residues.